This TCR beta chain was profiled in a study of blood T cell repertoires in COVID-19. Study details: T cells, B-cell-depleted T cells, or PBMCs provided the cDNA or gDNA that served as material.

Clones were sequenced by immunoSEQ multiplex PCR, and TCRdb holds only the in-frame ones, with some missing. The sample has around 45,000 clones, approximately 80% seen once. This CDR3 has 16 residues. The V and J ends lost 4 bases and 8 bases, in that order; junction bases with no gene match: 12. Germline values: CDR1 SGHTA, CDR2 FQGNSA. The rearrangement joins TRBV7-2 to TRBJ1-3, with TRBD1 matching over 9 bases. The receptor's source is a woman aged 60-75 years with acute or convalescent COVID-19. The sample consisted of peripheral blood. The CDR3 region has the DNA TGTGCCAGCAGCTCAAGACCGTTGACAGGGGGACACACCATATATTTT. Its translation: CASSSRPLTGGHTIYF.